These 4 T cell receptor beta chains originate from one sample sequenced in a study of graft-versus-host responses after intestinal transplantation. These receptors are not linked to any known antigen. Data came from immunoSEQ multiplex PCR; TCRdb stores just in-frame clones and leaves some out. This sample carries tens of thousands of clones, 90% of them seen once, and the ten largest clones take over 0.1%. The sample in question was unstimulated CD4+ T cells sorted from spleen or lymph node cells, obtained before intestinal transplant. These receptors were taken from a human donor who received an intestinal transplant.

The genes are TRBV2 and TRBJ1-1; D is uncertain. Germline CDR1 and CDR2: SNHLY and FYNNEI. This CDR3 region has 13 residues. V was cut by 1 base and J by 0 bases, with 3 bases left in between. The CDR3 protein is CASSEGVNTEAFF. The CDR3, as DNA: TGTGCCAGCAGTGAAGGAGTGAACACTGAAGCTTTCTTT.

V gene TRBV9 combines with J gene TRBJ1-2, with D perhaps TRBD1 (6 bases). Trimming removed 2 bases at V and 2 bases at J, with 10 bases between. This CDR3 region has 14 residues. The germline CDR1 and CDR2 sequences are SGDLS and YYNGEE. CDR3 protein: CASSVTGSNYGYTF. The CDR3 DNA reads TGTGCCAGCAGCGTGACAGGTTCAAACTATGGCTACACCTTC.

The chain links TRBV18 to TRBJ1-2; 7 bases match TRBD1. CDR3 length: 15 amino acids. The V and J ends lost 3 bases and 4 bases, in that order; junction bases with no gene match: 8. CDR1 is KGHSH, CDR2 LQKENI, per germline. This CDR3 reads CASSPDREFIYGYTF. Written as DNA, the CDR3 is TGTGCCAGCTCACCCGACAGGGAATTCATCTATGGCTACACCTTC.

The chain links TRBV19 to TRBJ1-2, with D perhaps TRBD1 (5 bases). From germline, CDR1 is LNHDA and CDR2 SQIVND (reference sequence). CDR3 length: 11 residues. V shed 11 bases and J shed 6 bases, with 13 bases lying between them. The CDR3 DNA reads as TGTGCCGCCAGGGTAGGGGATGGCTACACCTTC. This gives the protein CAARVGDGYTF.